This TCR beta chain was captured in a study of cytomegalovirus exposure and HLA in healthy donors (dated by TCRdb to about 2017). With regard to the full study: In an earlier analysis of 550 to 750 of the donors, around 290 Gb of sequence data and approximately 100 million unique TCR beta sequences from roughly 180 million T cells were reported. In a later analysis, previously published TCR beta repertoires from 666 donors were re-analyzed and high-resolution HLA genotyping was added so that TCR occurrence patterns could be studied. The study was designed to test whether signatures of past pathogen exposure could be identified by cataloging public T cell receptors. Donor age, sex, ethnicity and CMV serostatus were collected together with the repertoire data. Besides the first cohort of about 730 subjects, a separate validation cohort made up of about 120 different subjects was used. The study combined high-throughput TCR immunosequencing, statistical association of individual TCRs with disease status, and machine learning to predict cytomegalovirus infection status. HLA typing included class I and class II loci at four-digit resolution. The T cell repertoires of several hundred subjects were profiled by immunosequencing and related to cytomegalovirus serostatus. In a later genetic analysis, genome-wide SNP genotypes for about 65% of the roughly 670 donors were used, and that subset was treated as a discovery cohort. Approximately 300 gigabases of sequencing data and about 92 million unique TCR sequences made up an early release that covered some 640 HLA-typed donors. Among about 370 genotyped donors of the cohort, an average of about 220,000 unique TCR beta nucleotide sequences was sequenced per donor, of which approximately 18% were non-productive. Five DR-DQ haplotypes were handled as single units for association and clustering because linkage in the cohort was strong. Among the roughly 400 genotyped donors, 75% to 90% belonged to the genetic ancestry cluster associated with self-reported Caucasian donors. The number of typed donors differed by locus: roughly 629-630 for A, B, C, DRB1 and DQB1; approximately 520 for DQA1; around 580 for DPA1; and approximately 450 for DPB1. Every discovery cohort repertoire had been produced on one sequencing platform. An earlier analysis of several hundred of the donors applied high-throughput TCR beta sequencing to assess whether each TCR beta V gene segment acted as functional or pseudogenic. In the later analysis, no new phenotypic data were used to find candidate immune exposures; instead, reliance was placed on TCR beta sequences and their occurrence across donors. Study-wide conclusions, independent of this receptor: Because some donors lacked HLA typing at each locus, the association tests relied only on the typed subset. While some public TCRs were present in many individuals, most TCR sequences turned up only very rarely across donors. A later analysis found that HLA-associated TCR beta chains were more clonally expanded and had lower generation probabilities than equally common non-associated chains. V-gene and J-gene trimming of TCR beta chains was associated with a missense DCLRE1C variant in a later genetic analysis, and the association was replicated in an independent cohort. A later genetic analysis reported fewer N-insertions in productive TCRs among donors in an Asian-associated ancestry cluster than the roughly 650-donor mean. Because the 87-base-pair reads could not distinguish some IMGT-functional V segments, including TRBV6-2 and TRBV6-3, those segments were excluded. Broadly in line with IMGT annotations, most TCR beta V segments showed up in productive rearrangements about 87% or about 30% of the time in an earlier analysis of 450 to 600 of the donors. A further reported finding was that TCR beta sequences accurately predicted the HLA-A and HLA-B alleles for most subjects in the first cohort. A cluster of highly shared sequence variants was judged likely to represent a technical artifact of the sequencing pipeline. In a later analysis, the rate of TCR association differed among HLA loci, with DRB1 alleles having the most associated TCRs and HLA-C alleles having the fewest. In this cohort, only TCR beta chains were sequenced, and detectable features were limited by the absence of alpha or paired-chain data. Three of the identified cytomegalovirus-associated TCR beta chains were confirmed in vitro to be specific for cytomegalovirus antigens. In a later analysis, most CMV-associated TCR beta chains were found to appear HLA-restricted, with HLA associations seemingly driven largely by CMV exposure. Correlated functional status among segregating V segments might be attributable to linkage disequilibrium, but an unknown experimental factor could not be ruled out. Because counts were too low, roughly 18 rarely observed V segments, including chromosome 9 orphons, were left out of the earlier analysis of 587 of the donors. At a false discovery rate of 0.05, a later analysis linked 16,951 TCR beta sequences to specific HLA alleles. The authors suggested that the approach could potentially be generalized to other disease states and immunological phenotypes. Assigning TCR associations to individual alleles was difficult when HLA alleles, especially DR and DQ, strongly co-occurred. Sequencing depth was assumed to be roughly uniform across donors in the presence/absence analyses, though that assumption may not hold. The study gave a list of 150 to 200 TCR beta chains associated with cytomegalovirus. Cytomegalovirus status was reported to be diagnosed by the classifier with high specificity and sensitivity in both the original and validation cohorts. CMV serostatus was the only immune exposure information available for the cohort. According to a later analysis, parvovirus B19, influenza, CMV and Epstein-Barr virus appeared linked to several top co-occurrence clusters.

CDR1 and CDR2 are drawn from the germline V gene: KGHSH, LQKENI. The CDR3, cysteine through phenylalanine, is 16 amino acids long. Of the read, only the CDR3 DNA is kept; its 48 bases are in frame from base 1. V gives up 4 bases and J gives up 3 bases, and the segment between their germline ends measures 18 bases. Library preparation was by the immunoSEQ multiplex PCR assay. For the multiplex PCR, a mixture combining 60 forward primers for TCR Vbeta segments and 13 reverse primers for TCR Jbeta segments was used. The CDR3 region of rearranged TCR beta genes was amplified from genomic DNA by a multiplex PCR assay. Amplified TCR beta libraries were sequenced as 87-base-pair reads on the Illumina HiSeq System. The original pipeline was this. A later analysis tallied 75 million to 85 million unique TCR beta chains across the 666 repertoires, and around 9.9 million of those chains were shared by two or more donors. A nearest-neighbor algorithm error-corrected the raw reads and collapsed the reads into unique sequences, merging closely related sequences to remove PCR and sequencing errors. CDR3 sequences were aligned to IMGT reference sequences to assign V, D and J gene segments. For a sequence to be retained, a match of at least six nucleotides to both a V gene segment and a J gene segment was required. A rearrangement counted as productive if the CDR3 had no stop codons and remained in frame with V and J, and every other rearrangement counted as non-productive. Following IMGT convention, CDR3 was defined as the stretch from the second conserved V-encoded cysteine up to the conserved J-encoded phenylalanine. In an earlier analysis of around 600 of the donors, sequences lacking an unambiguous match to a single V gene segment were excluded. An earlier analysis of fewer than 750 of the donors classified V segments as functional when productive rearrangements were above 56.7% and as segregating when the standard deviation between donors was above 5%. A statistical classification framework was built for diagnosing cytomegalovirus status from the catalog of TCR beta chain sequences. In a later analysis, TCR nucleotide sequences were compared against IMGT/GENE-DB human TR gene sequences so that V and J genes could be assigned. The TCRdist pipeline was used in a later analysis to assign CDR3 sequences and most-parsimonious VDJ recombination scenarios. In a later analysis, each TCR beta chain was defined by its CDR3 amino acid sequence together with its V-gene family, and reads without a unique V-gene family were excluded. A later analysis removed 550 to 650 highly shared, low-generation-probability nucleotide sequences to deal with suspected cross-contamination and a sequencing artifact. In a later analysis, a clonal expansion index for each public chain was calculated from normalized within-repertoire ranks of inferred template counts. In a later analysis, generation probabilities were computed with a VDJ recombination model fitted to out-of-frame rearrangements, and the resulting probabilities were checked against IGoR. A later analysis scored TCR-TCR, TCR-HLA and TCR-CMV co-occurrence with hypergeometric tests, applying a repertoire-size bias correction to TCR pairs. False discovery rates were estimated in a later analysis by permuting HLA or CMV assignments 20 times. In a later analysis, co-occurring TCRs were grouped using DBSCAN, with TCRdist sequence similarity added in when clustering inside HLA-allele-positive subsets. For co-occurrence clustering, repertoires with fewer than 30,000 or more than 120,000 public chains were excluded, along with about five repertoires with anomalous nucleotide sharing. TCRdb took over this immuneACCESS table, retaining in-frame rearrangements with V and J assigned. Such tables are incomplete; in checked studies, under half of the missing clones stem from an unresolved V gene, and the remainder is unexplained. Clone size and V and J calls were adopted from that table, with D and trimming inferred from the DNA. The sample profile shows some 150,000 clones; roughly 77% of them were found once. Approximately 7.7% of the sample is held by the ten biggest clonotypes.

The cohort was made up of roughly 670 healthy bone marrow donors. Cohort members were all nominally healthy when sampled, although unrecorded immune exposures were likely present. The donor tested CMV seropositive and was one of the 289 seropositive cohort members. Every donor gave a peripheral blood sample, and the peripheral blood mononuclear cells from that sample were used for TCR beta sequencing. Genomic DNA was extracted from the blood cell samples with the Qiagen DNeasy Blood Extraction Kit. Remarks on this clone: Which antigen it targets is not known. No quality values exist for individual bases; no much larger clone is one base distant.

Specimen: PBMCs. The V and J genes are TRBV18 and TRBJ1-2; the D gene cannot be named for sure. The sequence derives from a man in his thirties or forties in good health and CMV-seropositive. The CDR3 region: CASSLSKGAGDYGYTF. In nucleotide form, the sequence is TGTGCCAGCTCACTTTCTAAAGGAGCCGGAGACTATGGCTACACCTTC.